The clone carrying this TCR beta chain showed up just a few times. What it binds is not known. The entry originates in a study of T-cell reconstitution after alpha-beta-depleted transplantation in children. Findings and caveats of the study: Newly produced T cells mostly provided counts and TCRbeta diversity after one year, as hyperexpanded clones declined. Recipient T cells and thymic progenitors that survived were the source of the high TCRbeta diversity seen at day 60 in some patients.

Library preparation (for TCRbeta) was performed with unique molecular identifiers. TCRdb reanalysed the PCR reads using MiXCR and keeps one entry per CDR3 protein. The repertoire consists of about 540,000 distinct CDR3 sequences, with 25% to 30% occurring once and the leading ten covering 35% to 40%. The source material was PBMCs, sampled before TCRalphabeta/CD19-depleted stem cell transplant. The sequence came from a boy younger than two with Wiskott-Aldrich syndrome, due to receive a stem cell transplant.

CDR3 sequence (DNA): TGTGCCAGCACCATGAGGGCGGGGAACACCGGGGAGCTGTTTTTT. This sequence encodes CASTMRAGNTGELFF. J is TRBJ2-2 and V is TRBV12-3 or TRBV12-4, with TRBD2 as a possible D gene (5 bases). There are 15 residues in the CDR3. Between the trimmed V and J ends, which lost 7 bases and 1 base, there was a span of 13 bases.